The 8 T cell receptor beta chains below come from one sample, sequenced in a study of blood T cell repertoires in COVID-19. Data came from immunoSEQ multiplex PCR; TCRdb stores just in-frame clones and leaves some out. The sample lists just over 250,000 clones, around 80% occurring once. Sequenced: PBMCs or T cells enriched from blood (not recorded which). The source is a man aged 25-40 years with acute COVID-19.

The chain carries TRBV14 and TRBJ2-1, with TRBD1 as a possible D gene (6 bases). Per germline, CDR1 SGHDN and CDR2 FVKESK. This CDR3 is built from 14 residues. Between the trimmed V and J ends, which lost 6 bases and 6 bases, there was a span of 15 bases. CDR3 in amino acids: CASSNRVFRNEQFF. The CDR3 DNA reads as TGTGCCAGCAGTAACAGGGTATTTCGCAATGAGCAGTTCTTC.

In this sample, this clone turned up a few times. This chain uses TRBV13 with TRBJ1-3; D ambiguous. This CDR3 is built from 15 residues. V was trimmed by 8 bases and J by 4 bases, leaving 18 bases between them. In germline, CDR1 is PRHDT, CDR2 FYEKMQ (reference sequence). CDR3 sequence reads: CASGRYGVVGNTIYF. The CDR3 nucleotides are TGTGCCAGCGGGAGGTATGGTGTGGTGGGAAACACCATATATTTT.

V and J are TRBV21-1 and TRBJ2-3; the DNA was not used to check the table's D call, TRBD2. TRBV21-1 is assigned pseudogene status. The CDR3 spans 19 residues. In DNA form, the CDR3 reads TGTGCCAGCAGCGAAGAAAATCCCGACGGGCGGGGGAACACAGATACGCAGTATTTT. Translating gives CASSEENPDGRGNTDTQYF.

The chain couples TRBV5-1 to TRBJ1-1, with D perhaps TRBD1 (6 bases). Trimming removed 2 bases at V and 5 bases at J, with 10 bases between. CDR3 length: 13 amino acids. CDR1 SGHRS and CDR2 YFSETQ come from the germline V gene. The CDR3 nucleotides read TGCGCCAGCAGCTTAGGACAGCCTACTGAAGCTTTCTTT. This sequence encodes CASSLGQPTEAFF. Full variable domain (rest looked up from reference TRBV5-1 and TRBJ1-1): KAGVTQTPRYLIKTRGQQVTLSCSPISGHRSVSWYQQTPGQGLQFLFEYFSETQRNKGNFPGRFSGRQFSNSRSEMNVSTLELGDSALYLCASSLGQPTEAFFGQGTRLTVV.

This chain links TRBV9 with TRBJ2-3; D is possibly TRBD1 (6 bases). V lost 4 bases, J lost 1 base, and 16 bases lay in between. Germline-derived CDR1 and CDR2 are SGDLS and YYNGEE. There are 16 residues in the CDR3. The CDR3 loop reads CASSPGDGTRTDTQYF. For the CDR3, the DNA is TGTGCCAGCAGCCCAGGGGACGGGACCCGCACAGATACGCAGTATTTT. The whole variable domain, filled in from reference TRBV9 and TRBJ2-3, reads DSGVTQTPKHLITATGQRVTLRCSPRSGDLSVYWYQQSLDQGLQFLIQYYNGEERAKGNILERFSAQQFPDLHSELNLSSLELGDSALYFCASSPGDGTRTDTQYFGPGTRLTVL.

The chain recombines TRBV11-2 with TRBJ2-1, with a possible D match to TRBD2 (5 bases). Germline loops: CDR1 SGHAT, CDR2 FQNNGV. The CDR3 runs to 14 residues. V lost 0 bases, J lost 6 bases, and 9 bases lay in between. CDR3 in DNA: TGTGCCAGCAGCTTAGAAGGACTGATCAATGAGCAGTTCTTC. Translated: CASSLEGLINEQFF.

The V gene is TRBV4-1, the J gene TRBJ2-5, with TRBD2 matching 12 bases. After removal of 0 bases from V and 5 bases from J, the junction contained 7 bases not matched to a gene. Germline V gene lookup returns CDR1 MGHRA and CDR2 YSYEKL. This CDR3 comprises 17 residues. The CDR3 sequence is CASSQDTASGRGETQYF. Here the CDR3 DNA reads TGCGCCAGCAGCCAAGATACGGCTAGCGGGAGGGGGGAGACCCAGTACTTC.

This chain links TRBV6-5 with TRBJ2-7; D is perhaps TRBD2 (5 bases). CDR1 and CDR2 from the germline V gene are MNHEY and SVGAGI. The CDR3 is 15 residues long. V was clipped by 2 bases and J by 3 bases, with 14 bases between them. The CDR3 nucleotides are TGTGCCAGCAGTTACGGACCGGGGAATCACTACGAGCAGTACGTC. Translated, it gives CASSYGPGNHYEQYV.